This T cell receptor (beta chain) was found in a study of blood T cell repertoires in COVID-19. Background on the study: Sites across the United States, Italy and Spain contributed samples from acute and convalescent COVID-19. Sample material is recorded as cDNA or gDNA derived from T cells, B-cell-depleted T cells, or PBMCs.

Produced via immunoSEQ multiplex PCR; TCRdb's table is partial and in-frame only. Of over 70,000 clones in the sample, 82% were seen once. CDR3 size: 16 residues. V lost 5 bases to trimming and J lost 6 bases; unmatched junction nucleotides: 10. Germline CDR1 is MDHEN and CDR2 is SYDVKM. Sequencing was carried out using peripheral blood. The chain links TRBV28 to TRBJ1-4, with TRBD1 identical over 9 bases. This sequence originates from a woman aged 60 to 75 with acute or convalescent COVID-19. The CDR3 spells CASSGGGTGNYEKLFF. The CDR3 nucleotides are TGTGCCAGCAGTGGGGGGGGGACAGGGAATTATGAAAAACTGTTTTTT.